The sequence of this T cell receptor beta chain was determined in a study of blood T cell repertoires in COVID-19. Study summary: Specimens from acute and convalescent COVID-19 originated in the United States, Italy and Spain. PBMCs, B-cell-depleted T cells, or T cells provided the cDNA or gDNA that made up the material.

The germline V gene has CDR1 MDHEN and CDR2 SYDVKM. Deletions cut 6 bases from V and 3 bases from J, with 17 bases between. The length of the CDR3 is 15 residues. The table lists this clone with a count of one. Per the authors' pipeline: Estimation of nucleated cell counts relied on the amplification of reference gene primers. Sequenced by immunoSEQ multiplex PCR; TCRdb stores in-frame clones only, minus some. D and trimming were read from the DNA, whereas the V and J calls and clone size are those reported in that table. The data contain tens of thousands of clones, roughly 88% of them singletons. The sample consisted of peripheral blood. This TCR was recovered from a man in his sixties or seventies with acute or convalescent COVID-19. This chain joins TRBV28 and TRBJ1-2; D is perhaps TRBD1 (5 bases). The chain's CDR3 is CASRLAEGYDYGYTF. As DNA, the CDR3 is TGTGCCAGCAGACTAGCGGAGGGGTACGACTATGGCTACACCTTC.